Listed below are T cell receptor beta chains from one sample, sequenced in a study of blood T cell repertoires in COVID-19. Produced via immunoSEQ multiplex PCR; TCRdb's table is partial and in-frame only. The sample includes a few hundred thousand clones, 70% to 90% of them seen just once. The sample taken for sequencing was peripheral blood. All receptors come from a man between 18 and 35 years old with active or convalescent COVID-19. The CDR3 runs from the conserved cysteine through the conserved F or W. D genes are given only for firm matches. Size tells how often a clone was seen (once, few, many) or the class of an expanded clone, and some rows leave it out.

J gene: TRBJ2-1
clone size: -
D gene: -
V gene: TRBV6-2/TRBV6-3
CDR3 DNA: TGTGCCAGCAGCAACCCGCCGGGACTGGTCTACAATGAGCAGTTCTTC
CDR3 protein: CASSNPPGLVYNEQFF

J gene: TRBJ1-1
clone size: few
D gene: TRBD1
V gene: TRBV15
CDR3 DNA: TGTGCCACCAGCAGTGACAGGGGCCTGAACACTGAAGCTTTCTTT
CDR3 protein: CATSSDRGLNTEAFF

J gene: TRBJ1-1
clone size: -
D gene: TRBD1
V gene: TRBV5-8
CDR3 DNA: TGTGCCAGCAGCGGGGGACAGGGGGAGTGGAACACTGAAGCTTTCTTT
CDR3 protein: CASSGGQGEWNTEAFF

J gene: TRBJ1-5
clone size: -
D gene: -
V gene: TRBV6-5
CDR3 DNA: TGTGCCAGCAGTCCAGATTATAGCAATCAGCCCCAGCATTTT
CDR3 protein: CASSPDYSNQPQHF

J gene: TRBJ1-5
clone size: -
D gene: -
V gene: TRBV7-2
CDR3 DNA: TGTGCCAGCAGCTTAGAATTCGGGAGGGATCAGCCCCAGCATTTT
CDR3 protein: CASSLEFGRDQPQHF

J gene: TRBJ2-2
clone size: -
D gene: -
V gene: TRBV13
CDR3 DNA: TGTGCCAGCAGGCGGGGATTGAACACCGGGGAGCTGTTTTTT
CDR3 protein: CASRRGLNTGELFF

J gene: TRBJ1-2
clone size: -
D gene: TRBD1
V gene: TRBV5-6
CDR3 DNA: TGTGCCAGCAGCTTGGGCAGGGGGAGTAACACCTTC
CDR3 protein: CASSLGRGSNTF

J gene: TRBJ1-2
clone size: once
D gene: TRBD1
V gene: TRBV11-2
CDR3 DNA: TGTGCCAGCAGCCCAGCACCGGGACAGGGGGCCCTACGTGGCGGCTACACCTTC
CDR3 protein: CASSPAPGQGALRGGYTF

J gene: TRBJ1-2
clone size: once
D gene: -
V gene: TRBV28
CDR3 DNA: TGTGCCAGCAGTCCCACCCAGGCTAACTATGGCTACACCTTC
CDR3 protein: CASSPTQANYGYTF

J gene: TRBJ2-1
clone size: -
D gene: -
V gene: TRBV7-9
CDR3 DNA: TGTGCCAGCAGCTTAGTTACAGGGAACAATGAGCAGTTCTTC
CDR3 protein: CASSLVTGNNEQFF

J gene: TRBJ2-5
clone size: -
D gene: -
V gene: TRBV6-2/TRBV6-3
CDR3 DNA: TGTGCCAGCAGTTACCCGGACAGCAGAGAGACCCAGTACTTC
CDR3 protein: CASSYPDSRETQYF

J gene: TRBJ2-7
clone size: -
D gene: -
V gene: TRBV5-6
CDR3 DNA: TGTGCCAGCAGCTGGGGCTCCCACTACGAGCAGTACTTC
CDR3 protein: CASSWGSHYEQYF

J gene: TRBJ1-5
clone size: -
D gene: TRBD1
V gene: TRBV11-2
CDR3 DNA: TGTGCCAGCAGCTTCCCAGGGGGAGTAATTTATAGCAATCAGCCCCAGCATTTT
CDR3 protein: CASSFPGGVIYSNQPQHF

J gene: TRBJ2-3
clone size: -
D gene: TRBD2
V gene: TRBV27
CDR3 DNA: TGTGCCAGCAGTTTAGATAGCGGGCCTAGCACAGATACGCAGTATTTT
CDR3 protein: CASSLDSGPSTDTQYF

J gene: TRBJ1-2
clone size: few
D gene: -
V gene: TRBV12-3/TRBV12-4
CDR3 DNA: TGTGCCAGCGGGGCTAGGGCTGGCTACACCTTC
CDR3 protein: CASGARAGYTF

J gene: TRBJ2-5
clone size: -
D gene: TRBD1
V gene: TRBV7-2
CDR3 DNA: TGTGCCAGCAGCTCGCCTCACTCCCCGACAGGGCGGGAGACCCAGTACTTC
CDR3 protein: CASSSPHSPTGRETQYF

J gene: TRBJ1-2
clone size: -
D gene: -
V gene: TRBV15
CDR3 DNA: TGTGCCACCAGCAGGAGCCGAGAATATGGCTACACCTTC
CDR3 protein: CATSRSREYGYTF

J gene: TRBJ2-7
clone size: -
D gene: -
V gene: TRBV28
CDR3 DNA: TGTGCCAGCAGTTCCCGTCTCTACGAGCAGTACTTC
CDR3 protein: CASSSRLYEQYF

J gene: TRBJ2-1
clone size: -
D gene: TRBD2
V gene: TRBV7-2
CDR3 DNA: TGTGCCAGCAGCAAGCGACTAGCGGGGGGGTACAATGAGCAGTTCTTC
CDR3 protein: CASSKRLAGGYNEQFF

J gene: TRBJ1-2
clone size: -
D gene: -
V gene: TRBV5-4
CDR3 DNA: TGTGCCACCCCTCTTTTGGGGGGTCGAGGGGGCTACACCTTC
CDR3 protein: CATPLLGGRGGYTF

J gene: TRBJ2-7
clone size: -
D gene: TRBD2
V gene: TRBV12-5
CDR3 DNA: TGTGCTAGTGGTTTGGGGACTAGCGGGACCTACGAGCAGTACTTC
CDR3 protein: CASGLGTSGTYEQYF

J gene: TRBJ2-5
clone size: once
D gene: TRBD2
V gene: TRBV5-1
CDR3 DNA: TGCGCCAGCAGCTGGCGGACTAGCGGGGAAGAGACCCAGTACTTC
CDR3 protein: CASSWRTSGEETQYF

J gene: TRBJ2-7
clone size: -
D gene: TRBD1
V gene: TRBV2
CDR3 DNA: TGTGCCAGCAGTTCGGACAGGGCGAACGAGCAGTACTTC
CDR3 protein: CASSSDRANEQYF

J gene: TRBJ1-2
clone size: -
D gene: TRBD1
V gene: TRBV3-1/TRBV3-2
CDR3 DNA: TGTGCCAGCAGCCAGGGACAGGGTGGAGGCTACACCTTC
CDR3 protein: CASSQGQGGGYTF

J gene: TRBJ1-1
clone size: -
D gene: -
V gene: TRBV6-2/TRBV6-3
CDR3 DNA: TGTGCCAGCAGTTACGGCGATGGGGGCGTCACTGAAGCTTTCTTT
CDR3 protein: CASSYGDGGVTEAFF

J gene: TRBJ1-6
clone size: -
D gene: -
V gene: TRBV30
CDR3 DNA: TGTGCCTGGAGTGTGGCCGGGACTGACTATTCACCCCTCCACTTT
CDR3 protein: CAWSVAGTDYSPLHF